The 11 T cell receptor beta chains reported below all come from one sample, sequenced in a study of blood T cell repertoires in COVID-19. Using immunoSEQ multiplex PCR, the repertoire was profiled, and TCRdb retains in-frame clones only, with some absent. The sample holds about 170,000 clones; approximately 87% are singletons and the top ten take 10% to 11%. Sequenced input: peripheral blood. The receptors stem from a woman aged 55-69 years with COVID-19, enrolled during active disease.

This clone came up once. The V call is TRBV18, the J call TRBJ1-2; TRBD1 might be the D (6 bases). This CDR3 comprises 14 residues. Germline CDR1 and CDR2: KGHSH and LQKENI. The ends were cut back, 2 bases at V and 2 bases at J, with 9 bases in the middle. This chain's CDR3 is CASSPSGQNYGYTF. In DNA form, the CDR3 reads TGTGCCAGCTCACCATCGGGACAAAACTATGGCTACACCTTC.

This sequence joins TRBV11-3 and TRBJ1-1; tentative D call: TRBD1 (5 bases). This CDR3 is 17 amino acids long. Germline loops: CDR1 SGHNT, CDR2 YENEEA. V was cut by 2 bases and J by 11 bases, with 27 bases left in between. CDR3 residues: CASSLTGEGQGSFGAFF. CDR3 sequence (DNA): TGTGCCAGCAGCTTAACGGGAGAGGGGCAGGGTTCATTCGGGGCTTTCTTT.

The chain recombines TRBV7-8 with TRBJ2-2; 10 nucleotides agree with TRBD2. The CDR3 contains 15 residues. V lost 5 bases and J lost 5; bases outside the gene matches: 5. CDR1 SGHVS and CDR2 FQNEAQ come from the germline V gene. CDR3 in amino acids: CASSVPGLATGELFF. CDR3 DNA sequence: TGTGCCAGCAGCGTTCCGGGACTAGCGACCGGGGAGCTGTTTTTT.

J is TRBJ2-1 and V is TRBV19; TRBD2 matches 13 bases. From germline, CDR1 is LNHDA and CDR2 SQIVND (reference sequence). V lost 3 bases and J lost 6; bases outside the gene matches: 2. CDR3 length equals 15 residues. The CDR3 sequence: CASSIGLAGVNEQFF. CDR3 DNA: TGTGCCAGTAGTATTGGACTAGCGGGAGTCAATGAGCAGTTCTTC. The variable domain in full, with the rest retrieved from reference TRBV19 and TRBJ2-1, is DGGITQSPKYLFRKEGQNVTLSCEQNLNHDAMYWYRQDPGQGLRLIYYSQIVNDFQKGDIAEGYSVSREKKESFPLTVTSAQKNPTAFYLCASSIGLAGVNEQFFGPGTRLTVL.

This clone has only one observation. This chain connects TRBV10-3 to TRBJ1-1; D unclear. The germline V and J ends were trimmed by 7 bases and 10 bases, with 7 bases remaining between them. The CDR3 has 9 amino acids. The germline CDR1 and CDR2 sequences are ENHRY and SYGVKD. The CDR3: CAITQIAFF. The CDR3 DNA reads TGTGCCATCACCCAGATAGCTTTCTTT.

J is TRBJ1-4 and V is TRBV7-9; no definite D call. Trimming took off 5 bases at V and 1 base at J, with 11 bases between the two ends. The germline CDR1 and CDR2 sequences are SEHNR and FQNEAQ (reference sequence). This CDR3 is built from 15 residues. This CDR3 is CASSVSGGTNEKLFF. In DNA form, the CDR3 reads TGTGCCAGCAGCGTCTCCGGAGGAACTAATGAAAAACTGTTTTTT.

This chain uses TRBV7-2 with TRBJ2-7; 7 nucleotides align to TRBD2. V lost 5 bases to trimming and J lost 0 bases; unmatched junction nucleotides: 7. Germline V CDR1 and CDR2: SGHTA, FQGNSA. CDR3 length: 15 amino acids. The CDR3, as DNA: TGTGCCAGCAGCCCACAGCGGGGCAGCTCCTACGAGCAGTACTTC. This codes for CASSPQRGSSYEQYF.

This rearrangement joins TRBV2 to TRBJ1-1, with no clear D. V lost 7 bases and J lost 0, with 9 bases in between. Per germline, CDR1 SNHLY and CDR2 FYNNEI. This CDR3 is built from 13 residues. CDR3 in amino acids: CASTTNMNTEAFF. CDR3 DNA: TGTGCCAGCACCACCAACATGAACACTGAAGCTTTCTTT.

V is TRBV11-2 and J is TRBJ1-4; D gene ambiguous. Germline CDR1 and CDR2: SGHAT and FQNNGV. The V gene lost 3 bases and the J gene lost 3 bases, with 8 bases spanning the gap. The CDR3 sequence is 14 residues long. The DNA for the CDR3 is TGTGCCAGCAGCTTGAGGCAGTCTAATGAAAAACTGTTTTTT. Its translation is CASSLRQSNEKLFF.

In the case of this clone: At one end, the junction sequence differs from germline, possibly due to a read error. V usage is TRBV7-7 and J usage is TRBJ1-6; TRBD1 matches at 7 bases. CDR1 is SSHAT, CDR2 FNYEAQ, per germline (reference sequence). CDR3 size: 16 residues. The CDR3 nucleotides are TGTGCTAGCAGCTTAGCGGGGACAGCCCTAGGTTCACCCCTCCACTTT. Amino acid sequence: CASSLAGTALGSPLHF. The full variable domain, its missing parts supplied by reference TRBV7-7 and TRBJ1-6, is GAGVSQSPRYKVTKRGQDVTLRCDPISSHATLYWYQQALGQGPEFLTYFNYEAQPDKSGLPSDRFSAERPEGSISTLTIQRTEQRDSAMYRCASSLAGTALGSPLHFGNGTRLTVT.

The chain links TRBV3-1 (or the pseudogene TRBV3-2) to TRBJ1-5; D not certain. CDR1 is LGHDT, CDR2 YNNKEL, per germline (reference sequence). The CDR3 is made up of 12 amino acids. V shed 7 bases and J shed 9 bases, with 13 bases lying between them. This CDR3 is CASNRGSGPQHF. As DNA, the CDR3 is TGTGCCAGCAACCGGGGTTCCGGGCCCCAGCATTTT.